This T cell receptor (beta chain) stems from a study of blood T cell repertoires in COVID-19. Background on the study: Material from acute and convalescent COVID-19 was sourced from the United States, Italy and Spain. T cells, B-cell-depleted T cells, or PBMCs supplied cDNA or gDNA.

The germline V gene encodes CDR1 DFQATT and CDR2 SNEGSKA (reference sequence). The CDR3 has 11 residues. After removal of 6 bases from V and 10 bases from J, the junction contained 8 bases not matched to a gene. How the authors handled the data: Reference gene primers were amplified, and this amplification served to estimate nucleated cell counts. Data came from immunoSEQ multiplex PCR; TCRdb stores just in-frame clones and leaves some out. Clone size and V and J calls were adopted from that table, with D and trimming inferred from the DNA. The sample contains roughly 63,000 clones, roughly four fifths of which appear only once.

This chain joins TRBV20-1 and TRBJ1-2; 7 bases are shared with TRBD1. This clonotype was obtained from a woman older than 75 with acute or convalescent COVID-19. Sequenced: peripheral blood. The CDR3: CSAPRTGHYTF. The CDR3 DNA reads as TGCAGTGCCCCCCGGACAGGACACTACACCTTC.